This entry features one T cell receptor beta chain sequence. The data were taken from a study of blood T cell repertoires in COVID-19. The protocol was immunoSEQ multiplex PCR, while the TCRdb copy is restricted to in-frame clones and leaves out a portion. The table has roughly 250,000 clones, approximately 90% seen once; the top ten hold approximately 2%. The source is a young woman who had recovered from COVID-19. Sequenced material: PBMCs or T cells enriched from blood (not recorded which).

CDR3 sequence (DNA): TGTGCCACCAGTGATTTTGCGGGGGGGCGGGAGACCCAGTACTTC. Its protein is CATSDFAGGRETQYF. The chain has TRBV24-1 and TRBJ2-5; 9 bases match TRBD2. The CDR3 sequence is 15 residues long. Germline V gene data show CDR1 as KGHDR and CDR2 as SFDVKD. The ends lost 1 base at V and 5 bases at J; junction bases unmatched: 4.